The 14 T cell receptor beta chains below all came from one sample that was sequenced in a study of human T cells and chemical hapten exposure. Using its own MiXCR run on the RACE reads, TCRdb lists one record per CDR3 protein. In the table there are approximately 82,000 distinct CDR3 sequences, roughly 12% of which are singletons. Time point here: patch test 1, 2 weeks after DPC sensitization. Treatment indicated: therapeutic diphenylcyclopropenone sensitization with weekly scalp DPC. The sample in question was whole blood, obtained in connection with sensitization to the hapten diphenylcyclopropenone (DPC). These receptors were obtained from a woman between 55 and 75 years old with alopecia areata. Some clones in this sample may be carry-over from other donors' samples.

This clonotype was counted only a few times. The V gene is TRBV10-2, the J gene TRBJ2-3, with 7 bases that match TRBD2. The CDR3 contains 14 residues. Trimming at V came to 7 bases and at J to 7 bases, leaving 11 bases not matched to a gene. CDR1 WSHSY and CDR2 SAAADI come from the germline V gene. CDR3 residues: CASTGGGRVNTQYF. The CDR3 DNA follows: TGCGCCAGCACTGGCGGGGGAAGGGTGAATACGCAGTATTTT.

In this sample, this clonotype turned up a few times. The CDR3 nucleotides are TGTGCCAGCAGCTTAGGGGACAGGGGTAATGGCTACACCTTC. Its protein product is CASSLGDRGNGYTF. The chain combines TRBV7-8 with TRBJ1-2, with 10 bases identical to TRBD1. Trimming removed 1 base from V and 6 bases from J; junction bases left unmatched: 2. The CDR3 extends over 14 amino acids. Germline CDR1 SGHVS, CDR2 FQNEAQ.

This clonotype was picked up many times. The rearrangement joins TRBV4-2 to TRBJ1-5, with TRBD1 identical over 7 bases. Per the germline V gene, CDR1 is LGHNA and CDR2 is YNFKEQ. This CDR3 has 15 residues. Trimming removed 4 bases from V and 6 bases from J; junction bases left unmatched: 9. The DNA of the CDR3 is TGTGCCAGCAGCCCGTCAGACAGGGATGGTCAGCCCCAGCATTTT. Encoded protein: CASSPSDRDGQPQHF.

The V call is TRBV7-2, the J call TRBJ1-1, with 9 bases that match TRBD1. Trimming took 5 bases from V and 6 from J; bases not matched to a gene: 4. The CDR3 runs to 13 residues. Germline V gene lookup returns CDR1 SGHTA and CDR2 FQGNSA. The CDR3 sequence: CASSRDRVPEAFF. In DNA form, the CDR3 reads TGTGCCAGCAGCCGGGACAGGGTCCCTGAAGCTTTCTTT.

This clonotype was found many times. The rearrangement uses TRBV20-1 and TRBJ2-5; 8 nucleotides agree with TRBD2. This CDR3 is built from 15 residues. CDR1 is DFQATT, CDR2 SNEGSKA, per germline (reference sequence). Trimming removed 3 bases from V and 0 bases from J; junction bases left unmatched: 6. The CDR3 reads CSARMRGAYQETQYF. The CDR3 DNA reads as TGCAGTGCTAGGATGCGGGGGGCGTACCAAGAGACCCAGTACTTC.

This clonotype was counted at least ten times. The chain uses TRBV12-3 or TRBV12-4 and TRBJ1-4, with D hard to call. CDR3 size: 14 residues. V was cut by 2 bases and J by 4 bases, with 8 bases left in between. CDR3 protein: CASSLHGFNEKLFF. DNA for the CDR3: TGTGCCAGCAGTTTACATGGGTTTAATGAAAAACTGTTTTTT.

The chain uses TRBV6-2 or TRBV6-3 and TRBJ1-2, with D possibly being TRBD1 (5 bases). Trimming left V 10 bases short and J 5 bases short, with 17 bases between. The germline V gene encodes CDR1 MNHEY and CDR2 SVGEGT. CDR3 length: 13 amino acids. The CDR3 DNA follows: TGTGCCACCCACTCGACAGAGAAGTATGGCTACACCTTC. It translates to CATHSTEKYGYTF.

The chain recombines TRBV6-6 with TRBJ2-2; TRBD2 aligns across 13 bases. Germline V CDR1 and CDR2: MNHNY, SVGAGI (reference sequence). This CDR3 region has 15 residues. With 10 bases clipped from V and 5 bases from J, the junction kept 7 bases outside the gene matches. The CDR3 loop is CATGTSGEPTGELFF. CDR3 in DNA: TGTGCCACCGGGACTAGCGGGGAACCGACCGGGGAGCTGTTTTTT.

V and J are TRBV6-5 and TRBJ2-7; D gene unclear. The germline gives CDR1 MNHEY, CDR2 SVGAGI. The CDR3 loop spans 14 amino acids. Trimming took off 3 bases at V and 3 bases at J, with 12 bases between the two ends. The CDR3 is CASSYSEWNYEQYF. CDR3 bases: TGTGCCAGCAGTTATTCGGAGTGGAACTACGAGCAGTACTTC.

The chain combines TRBV5-4 with TRBJ2-3; a weak D match, TRBD1 (7 bases). Germline lookup yields CDR1 SGHNT and CDR2 YYREEE (reference sequence). This CDR3 comprises 16 residues. V shed 4 bases and J shed 2 bases, with 17 bases lying between them. The CDR3 here is CASSGGGLQDTDTQYF. The DNA of the CDR3 is TGTGCCAGCAGCGGAGGGGGCCTACAAGACACAGATACGCAGTATTTT.

This clonotype has at least ten counts. This rearrangement joins TRBV10-3 to TRBJ2-3; TRBD1 aligns across 12 bases. Germline V gene lookup returns CDR1 ENHRY and CDR2 SYGVKD. The junction had 1 base not matched to a gene; V was cut back by 11 bases and J by 1 base. The CDR3 is made up of 13 amino acids. DNA for the CDR3: TGTGCCGGGACAGGGGGCGGCACAGATACGCAGTATTTT. Its translation is CAGTGGGTDTQYF.

V usage is TRBV5-1 and J usage is TRBJ1-6, with TRBD1 as a possible D gene (5 bases). The CDR3 loop spans 15 amino acids. The ends were cut back, 0 bases at V and 9 bases at J, with 13 bases in the middle. Germline assignment: CDR1 SGHRS and CDR2 YFSETQ. The CDR3 reads CASSLAGQGGSPLHF. CDR3 DNA sequence: TGCGCCAGCAGCTTGGCCGGGCAGGGAGGTTCACCCCTCCACTTT.

This clonotype was observed at least ten times. The genes are TRBV5-1 and TRBJ2-5, with unresolved D. This CDR3 region has 15 residues. Trimming removed 1 base at V and 3 bases at J, with 13 bases between. The germline gives CDR1 SGHRS, CDR2 YFSETQ. This CDR3 reads CASSLLGGPEETQYF. The DNA of the CDR3 is TGCGCCAGCAGCTTGCTCGGTGGGCCGGAAGAGACCCAGTACTTC.

The J gene is TRBJ1-5, the V gene TRBV6-5; D perhaps matches TRBD1 (5 bases). The CDR3 is 15 residues long. Trimming stripped 5 bases from V and 5 bases from J, with 16 bases between. Germline V CDR1 and CDR2: MNHEY, SVGAGI. The CDR3 here is CASSGLGVGDQPQHF. In nucleotides, the CDR3 is TGTGCCAGCAGTGGCCTAGGGGTTGGGGATCAGCCCCAGCATTTT.